Listed below are T cell receptor beta chains from one sample, sequenced in a study of Graves' ophthalmopathy and Graves' hyperthyroidism. TCRdb called the multiplex PCR reads again in MiXCR, with one record for every CDR3 protein. Here the sample spans 300,000 or so distinct CDR3 sequences, 15% to 20% being singletons. Sequencing was carried out using peripheral blood. Receptors originate from an adult man with Graves' ophthalmopathy. Both conserved end residues are trimmed from each CDR3. Each record gives: V gene, CDR3 protein.

V gene: TRBV12-3/TRBV12-4; CDR3 protein: ATTLAGGIPGSCF
V gene: TRBV7-3; CDR3 protein: ASSSGGGNTEAF
V gene: TRBV2; CDR3 protein: ASSPLAGETYEQY
V gene: TRBV28; CDR3 protein: ASSAGDYGYT
V gene: TRBV20-1; CDR3 protein: SAKGLAGGRQETQY
V gene: TRBV19; CDR3 protein: ASSASTGLYGYT
V gene: TRBV30; CDR3 protein: AWSRFSGENTGELF
V gene: TRBV24-1; CDR3 protein: ATSDSLGAGGETQY
V gene: TRBV28; CDR3 protein: ASSLEHNYEQY
V gene: TRBV20-1; CDR3 protein: SAREAGTGVVGYT
V gene: TRBV6-5; CDR3 protein: ASRTDRLSTEQY
V gene: TRBV30; CDR3 protein: AWRRVSWDRGRWNTEAF
V gene: TRBV5-1; CDR3 protein: ASSQPGQGSPGYT
V gene: TRBV7-9; CDR3 protein: ASTRVGTEAF
V gene: TRBV20-1; CDR3 protein: SARDPGFEQY
V gene: TRBV28; CDR3 protein: ASSPPGTVNIQY
V gene: TRBV6-1; CDR3 protein: ASSGTPGPRGTEAF
V gene: TRBV18; CDR3 protein: ASSPPFPGELF
V gene: TRBV29-1; CDR3 protein: SVGQDLNSPLH
V gene: TRBV13; CDR3 protein: ASSLAGLADTGELF